The 28 T cell receptor beta chains below all came from one sample that was sequenced in a study of T cells after yellow fever vaccination. TCRdb analysed the 5' RACE reads with MiXCR anew, one entry per CDR3 protein. The profile shows about 320,000 distinct CDR3 sequences, around 12% of them singletons. This material consisted of CD4+ T cells sorted from PBMCs, taken 15 days after the yellow fever booster vaccination. The receptors here all came from a man aged 18-30 years who received the YFV17D yellow fever vaccine.

The chain uses TRBV28 and TRBJ2-1, with 7 bases that match TRBD2. The V and J ends lost 2 bases and 4 bases, in that order; junction bases with no gene match: 8. This CDR3 is built from 16 residues. Germline assignment: CDR1 MDHEN and CDR2 SYDVKM. DNA of the CDR3: TGTGCCAGCAGTTTAAGTTCCGGCGGGAGTTACAATGAGCAGTTCTTC. Protein sequence: CASSLSSGGSYNEQFF. Combining the CDR3 with reference TRBV28 and TRBJ2-1 gives the whole variable domain DVKVTQSSRYLVKRTGEKVFLECVQDMDHENMFWYRQDPGLGLRLIYFSYDVKMKEKGDIPEGYSVSREKKERFSLILESASTNQTSMYLCASSLSSGGSYNEQFFGPGTRLTVL.

The chain couples TRBV6-2 or TRBV6-3 to TRBJ2-7; D gene uncertain. V lost 1 base and J lost 2, with 9 bases in between. CDR1 and CDR2 from the germline V gene are MNHEY and SVGEGT. This CDR3 comprises 14 residues. The CDR3 DNA sequence: TGTGCCAGCAGTTACTGGGCAGGCACCTACGAGCAGTACTTC. It yields the protein CASSYWAGTYEQYF.

This clonotype was detected a few times. This chain's CDR3 is CASSPGQGATGANVLTF. CDR3 DNA: TGTGCCAGCAGCCCGGGACAGGGGGCTACCGGGGCCAACGTCCTGACTTTC. The J gene is TRBJ2-6, the V gene TRBV7-3; 12 bases map to TRBD1. The CDR3 contains 17 residues. Germline assignment: CDR1 SGHTA and CDR2 FQGTGA. The V segment lost 5 bases and the J segment 4 bases; nucleotides outside the gene matches: 6.

A few counts support this clonotype. This chain uses TRBV3-1 with TRBJ2-6, with D uncertain. Trimming removed 4 bases at V and 4 bases at J, with 11 bases between. This CDR3 spans 15 amino acids. Germline values: CDR1 LGHDT, CDR2 YNNKEL (reference sequence). CDR3 sequence reads: CASSRPFGGANVLTF. The DNA for the CDR3 is TGTGCCAGCAGCCGGCCCTTCGGCGGGGCCAACGTCCTGACTTTC.

V and J are TRBV7-3 and TRBJ2-2; D remains ambiguous. Germline V lookup: CDR1 SGHTA, CDR2 FQGTGA. V was pared by 10 bases and J by 2 bases, with 14 bases between. This CDR3 has 14 residues. CDR3 DNA sequence: TGTGCCACTGCCCCGAATGGCAACACCGGGGAGCTGTTTTTT. Translating it yields CATAPNGNTGELFF.

The chain couples TRBV12-3 or TRBV12-4 to TRBJ1-3; 8 bases fit TRBD1. The CDR3 runs to 16 residues. With V trimmed by 6 bases and J by 4 bases, 11 bases remained unmatched. The CDR3 DNA is TGTGCCAGCAGACACTCGACAGGGGCGCAAGGAAACACCATATATTTT. This gives the protein CASRHSTGAQGNTIYF.

Ten or more counts support this clonotype. This chain connects TRBV7-9 to TRBJ1-1; D is undetermined. Germline values: CDR1 SEHNR, CDR2 FQNEAQ (reference sequence). The CDR3 is 14 residues long. V was clipped by 3 bases and J by 5 bases, with 13 bases between them. CDR3 bases: TGTGCCAGCAGCTTTTTGGGTCTGGGGACTGAAGCTTTCTTT. It yields the protein CASSFLGLGTEAFF.

This clonotype was counted between two and nine times. This rearrangement joins TRBV20-1 to TRBJ2-3, with D unclear. Deletions cut 1 base from V and 0 bases from J, with 8 bases between. The CDR3 length is 14 residues. Germline V gene sequence: CDR1 DFQATT, CDR2 SNEGSKA (reference sequence). CDR3 nucleotides: TGCAGTGCTAGAGCCCCGACTAGCACAGATACGCAGTATTTT. This translates into CSARAPTSTDTQYF.

The rearrangement links TRBV4-2 to TRBJ1-3, with 7 bases aligning to TRBD1. CDR1 is LGHNA, CDR2 YNFKEQ, per germline. J was trimmed by 7 bases and V by 7 bases; bases with no gene match: 13. The CDR3 totals 15 residues. The CDR3: CASNDREELGNTIYF. The CDR3 region has the DNA TGTGCCAGCAACGACAGGGAAGAACTTGGGAACACCATATATTTT.

The chain employs TRBV12-3 or TRBV12-4 and TRBJ2-7; no reliable D call. The CDR3 consists of 12 residues. V lost 3 bases to trimming and J lost 5 bases, with 8 bases between them. For the CDR3, the DNA is TGTGCCAGCAGTTTCGCAGGAAACGAGCAGTACTTC. It codes for CASSFAGNEQYF.

The chain recombines TRBV5-1 with TRBJ2-3, with TRBD2 matching over 12 bases. With 4 bases clipped from V and 2 bases from J, the junction kept 5 bases outside the gene matches. Germline V gene sequence: CDR1 SGHRS, CDR2 YFSETQ. There are 16 residues in the CDR3. The CDR3 nucleotides read TGCGCCAGCAGCACCCGGACTAGCGGGGACACAGATACGCAGTATTTT. Translating gives CASSTRTSGDTDTQYF.

This clonotype was found a few times. The V and J genes are TRBV11-2 and TRBJ2-7, with D perhaps TRBD1 or TRBD2 (5 bases each). Trimming stripped 1 base from V and 7 bases from J, with 8 bases between. The CDR3 extends over 12 amino acids. Per the germline V gene, CDR1 is SGHAT and CDR2 is FQNNGV. The CDR3 nucleotides are TGTGCCAGCAGCTTAGGACAGCGGGAGCAGTACTTC. Protein product: CASSLGQREQYF.

This CDR3 is CASSLSAGGRDEQFF. The CDR3 nucleotides are TGTGCCAGCAGCTTGTCTGCGGGGGGTAGGGATGAGCAGTTCTTC. The genes are TRBV5-4 and TRBJ2-1; TRBD2 agrees at 8 bases. Germline lookup yields CDR1 SGHNT and CDR2 YYREEE (reference sequence). V was clipped by 1 base and J by 8 bases; unmatched bases: 8. The CDR3 length is 15 residues.

This clonotype was observed a handful of times. The chain links TRBV15 to TRBJ2-3; 7 bases are a match to TRBD2. The ends lost 1 base at V and 2 bases at J; junction bases unmatched: 6. Germline loops: CDR1 LNHNV, CDR2 YYDKDF (reference sequence). The length of the CDR3 is 16 residues. The DNA for the CDR3 is TGTGCCACCAGCAGAGGGGCTAGCGGTAACACAGATACGCAGTATTTT. The encoded protein is CATSRGASGNTDTQYF.

The V and J genes are TRBV2 and TRBJ2-5; D possibly matches TRBD1 or TRBD2 (5 bases each). Trimming took off 6 bases at V and 2 bases at J, with 16 bases between the two ends. The V gene's germline CDR1 is SNHLY and CDR2 FYNNEI. This CDR3 contains 15 residues. CDR3 nucleotide sequence: TGTGCCAGCAGCTCCGGGACGACCGGACAAGAGACCCAGTACTTC. Translated, it gives CASSSGTTGQETQYF.

The chain carries TRBV7-9 and TRBJ2-5, with a weak D call TRBD2 (5 bases). The CDR3 has 13 residues. Trimming stripped 8 bases from V and 5 bases from J, with 15 bases between. Per germline, CDR1 SEHNR and CDR2 FQNEAQ (reference sequence). In DNA form, the CDR3 reads TGTGCCAGCGGTCGGACTTCTAGGGAGACCCAGTACTTC. Translated, it gives CASGRTSRETQYF.

This clonotype was observed a handful of times. V and J are TRBV7-3 and TRBJ2-5; D is possibly TRBD2 (6 bases). The CDR3 is made up of 14 amino acids. The V and J ends lost 2 bases and 7 bases respectively, with 14 bases between them. The V gene's germline CDR1 is SGHTA and CDR2 FQGTGA. For the CDR3, the DNA is TGTGCCAGCAGCTTACAGCGCACCGGGGGGACCCAGTACTTC. Protein sequence: CASSLQRTGGTQYF.

Many counts were recorded for this clonotype. V usage is TRBV5-4 and J usage is TRBJ2-3; D is possibly TRBD2 (6 bases). V lost 3 bases to trimming and J lost 2 bases, with 16 bases between them. This CDR3 has 16 residues. Germline CDR1 reads SGHNT; CDR2 reads YYREEE (reference sequence). The CDR3 loop is CASSSPGSGITDTQYF. CDR3 DNA: TGTGCCAGCAGCTCTCCGGGTAGCGGTATCACAGATACGCAGTATTTT.

The chain links TRBV25-1 to TRBJ2-7; no definite D call. Trimming shortened V by 1 base and J by 4 bases, and 8 bases separated the two germline ends. The CDR3 has 13 residues. Germline loops: CDR1 MGHDK, CDR2 SYGVNS. Written as DNA, the CDR3 is TGTGCCAGCAGTGAATCTGTCCTGTACGAGCAGTACTTC. Residues: CASSESVLYEQYF.

This clonotype was found many times. The chain carries TRBV4-3 and TRBJ1-1, with D possibly TRBD1 on 6 matching bases. Germline V gene data show CDR1 as LGHNA and CDR2 as YSLEER. The V end lost 0 bases, the J end lost 4 bases, and 12 bases lay between the germline ends. This CDR3 is built from 15 residues. The DNA of the CDR3 is TGCGCCAGCAGCCAAGATGAATACAGGGTCACTGAAGCTTTCTTT. Its translation is CASSQDEYRVTEAFF.

The sample holds many counts of this clonotype. V usage is TRBV5-1 and J usage is TRBJ2-2; no definite D call. Germline CDR1 and CDR2: SGHRS and YFSETQ. The CDR3 is 14 amino acids. With 4 bases removed from V and 1 base from J, the gap between germline ends came to 8 bases. CDR3 coding DNA: TGCGCCAGCAGCCCGACCGGGAACACCGGGGAGCTGTTTTTT. Its translation is CASSPTGNTGELFF.

The genes are TRBV25-1 and TRBJ1-6; 7 bases align to TRBD1. This CDR3 is built from 14 residues. J was trimmed by 7 bases and V by 3 bases; bases with no gene match: 3. Germline CDR1 is MGHDK and CDR2 is SYGVNS. The CDR3 DNA reads as TGTGCCAGCAGTGACCCCAGGGGGAATTCACCCCTCCACTTT. This sequence encodes CASSDPRGNSPLHF.

At least ten counts were recorded for this clonotype. The chain is built from TRBV6-2 or TRBV6-3 and TRBJ2-1; D might be TRBD2 (5 bases). CDR3 length: 13 amino acids. Trimming removed 4 bases from V and 4 bases from J, with 8 bases in between. Germline V gene data show CDR1 as MNHEY and CDR2 as SVGEGT. CDR3: CASSWGVYNEQFF. CDR3 sequence (DNA): TGTGCCAGCAGTTGGGGAGTTTACAATGAGCAGTTCTTC.

This clonotype was seen ten or more times. This sequence joins TRBV20-1 and TRBJ1-2, with D perhaps matching TRBD1 (5 bases). CDR1 DFQATT and CDR2 SNEGSKA come from the germline V gene (reference sequence). The CDR3 has 12 amino acids. The V and J ends lost 3 bases and 3 bases respectively, with 8 bases between them. The CDR3 region has the DNA TGCAGTGCTAGGCCCAGGGACTATGGCTACACCTTC. Amino acid sequence: CSARPRDYGYTF.

This rearrangement joins TRBV18 to TRBJ2-7; TRBD2 agrees at 14 bases. The CDR3 covers 16 residues. V trimming: 3 bases; J trimming: 5 bases; junction bases outside the gene matches: 6. CDR1 is KGHSH and CDR2 is LQKENI in the germline V gene. CDR3 sequence: CASSPRTSGGYNEQYF. For the CDR3, the DNA is TGTGCCAGCTCACCCAGGACTAGCGGGGGGTACAACGAGCAGTACTTC.

The sample holds a few counts of this clonotype. The chain is built from TRBV5-1 and TRBJ1-6; D might be TRBD1 (5 bases). The CDR3 loop spans 13 amino acids. Germline CDR1 and CDR2: SGHRS and YFSETQ. V lost 9 bases, J lost 10 bases, and 17 bases lay in between. The CDR3 here is CATAEGSGSPLHF. CDR3 DNA sequence: TGCGCCACCGCGGAGGGGAGTGGGTCACCCCTCCACTTT.

This clonotype was detected a few times. This chain links TRBV7-6 with TRBJ2-2, with 10 nucleotides matching TRBD1. V dropped 10 bases and J dropped 4; count of bases not matched to a gene: 6. Germline assignment: CDR1 SGHVS and CDR2 FNYEAQ. The CDR3 covers 14 residues. The CDR3 here is CANRQGATTGELFF. The CDR3 DNA follows: TGTGCCAACAGACAGGGGGCGACCACCGGGGAGCTGTTTTTT.

This rearrangement joins TRBV4-1 to TRBJ2-7, with D hard to call. CDR3 length: 12 residues. V was shortened by 0 bases and J by 6 bases, with 6 bases between the two germline ends. Germline-derived CDR1 and CDR2 are MGHRA and YSYEKL. The CDR3 DNA reads TGCGCCAGCAGCCAAGATCTGGTCGAGCAGTACTTC. Translating it yields CASSQDLVEQYF.